This TCR beta chain emerged from a study of cytomegalovirus exposure and HLA in healthy donors. The CDR3 has 15 residues. Germline V gene sequence: CDR1 ENHRY, CDR2 SYGVKD. J gave up 2 bases and V 4 bases, and 4 bases lay outside the gene matches. Overall study findings and caveats: It is likely that the observed cluster of highly shared sequence variants was a sequencing artifact. CMV serostatus alone was available as immune exposure information. TCR beta sequences reportedly predicted the HLA-A and HLA-B alleles of most subjects accurately.

This clone occurred once. Its antigen remains unidentified. PCR used 60 Vbeta primers and 13 Jbeta primers. Some clones are missing from TCRdb's copy, which holds only in-frame ones; the method was immunoSEQ multiplex PCR. The data show some 140,000 clones, about 66% seen once. The rearrangement joins TRBV10-3 to TRBJ2-7, with 11 bases that match TRBD1. The specimen sequenced was PBMCs. The receptor's source is a human donor in good health. The CDR3 protein is CAISGGQGATYEQYF. The CDR3 DNA is TGTGCCATCAGTGGAGGACAGGGGGCCACCTACGAGCAGTACTTC.